This T cell receptor beta chain is from a study of CD8 T cells in Susac syndrome (dated by TCRdb to about 2019). About the investigation overall: Whether CD8+ T cell activation and differentiation in Susac syndrome was antigen driven was tested using repertoire sequencing. Overall results and qualifications from the work: The number of individuals in the TCR sequencing and HLA analysis was acknowledged as relatively small.

RNA was extracted using the RNeasy kit, and roughly 0.5 to 1 ug of the RNA was reverse transcribed with random hexamers. The immunoSEQ multiplex PCR assay, which covers 54 Vbeta and 13 Jbeta segments, was used to amplify TCR beta CDR3 regions. To correct PCR amplification bias, a synthetic template baseline was used for both primer optimization and computational correction. As for the original processing: Reads were annotated to V, D and J genes according to IMGT and were analyzed with immunoSEQ Analyzer, with only productive sequences retained. Clonality was calculated as one minus the Shannon entropy normalized by log2 of the number of productive unique sequences. Public and private clones were assessed among the 100 most prevalent clones of each patient and control. Clones were defined as Susac-specific if absent from the healthy and MS cohorts, from around 1,000 published viral clones and from other ImmuneACCESS disease sequences. TCRdb reran the public reads through fastp at Q25 and MiXCR, keeping productive beta chains. Rows matching on CDR3 protein sequence are summarized as one entry with the most common DNA and genes. The V and J calls come from TCRdb's annotation, not from the publication. Recorded for this sample are around 120,000 distinct CDR3 sequences; about 94% of them occurred a single time. The top ten clones comprise 0.095% to 0.15% of the sample.

A note on this clonotype: Its antigen specificity is not known. Per-nucleotide qualities are absent, and no much larger clonotype sits a single base away.

High-throughput TCR beta sequencing profiled peripheral blood CD8+ and CD4+ T cells from healthy donors, Susac syndrome patients and multiple sclerosis patients. The multiple sclerosis controls were treatment-naive patients whose relapsing-remitting disease, either stable or active, fulfilled the revised McDonald criteria. Bulk CD8+ and CD4+ T cells were purified by magnetic negative isolation, whereas CD8+ TEMRA cells were enriched by FACS. Blood was drawn into EDTA tubes, processed within 24 hours, and PBMCs were isolated by density gradient centrifugation. PBMCs intended for TCR sequencing were cryopreserved in liquid nitrogen and were subsequently thawed in a 37 degrees C water bath. The sorted or isolated CD4+, CD8+ and CD8+ TEMRA cells had a purity of 90% or higher. The clonotype was recovered from a human donor with multiple sclerosis. The sample taken for sequencing was CD4+ T cells from PBMCs.

The nucleotides are TGTGCCAGCAGCAAAGCTCGAGCCAAAAACATTCAGTACTTC. This sequence encodes CASSKARAKNIQYF. In this chain, TRBV3-1 is recombined with TRBJ2-4; no D gene call is confident. The CDR3 numbers 14 residues from cysteine through phenylalanine. Only the CDR3 region is kept as DNA, spanning 42 bases read in frame from base 1. Deletion took 5 bases off V and 0 bases off J, with a span of 8 bases between the germline ends. The germline V gene (reference sequence) specifies LGHDT as CDR1 and YNNKEL as CDR2.